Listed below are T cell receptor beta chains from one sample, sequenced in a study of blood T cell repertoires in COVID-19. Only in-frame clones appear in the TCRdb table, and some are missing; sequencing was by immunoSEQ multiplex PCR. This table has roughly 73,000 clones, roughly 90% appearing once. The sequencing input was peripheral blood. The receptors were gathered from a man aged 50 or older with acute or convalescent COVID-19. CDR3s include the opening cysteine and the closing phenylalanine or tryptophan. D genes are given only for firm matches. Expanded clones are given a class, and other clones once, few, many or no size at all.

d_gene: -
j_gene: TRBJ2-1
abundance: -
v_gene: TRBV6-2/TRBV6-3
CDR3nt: TGTGCCAGCAGTTACTCTCTATTACGGGGGTACAATGAGCAGTTCTTC
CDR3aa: CASSYSLLRGYNEQFF

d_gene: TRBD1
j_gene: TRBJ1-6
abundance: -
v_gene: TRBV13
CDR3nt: TGTGCCAGCAGCTCTAGGTTAGGGACAGCTAATAATTCACCCCTCCACTTT
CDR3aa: CASSSRLGTANNSPLHF

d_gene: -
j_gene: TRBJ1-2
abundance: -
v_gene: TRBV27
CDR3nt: TGTGCCAGCAGTCCAGGCATGTCCGGCTATGGCTACACCTTC
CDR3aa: CASSPGMSGYGYTF

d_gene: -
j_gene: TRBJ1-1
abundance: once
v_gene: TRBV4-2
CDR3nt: TGTGCCAGCAGCCAAGCGGGGAACACTGAAGCTTTCTTT
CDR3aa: CASSQAGNTEAFF

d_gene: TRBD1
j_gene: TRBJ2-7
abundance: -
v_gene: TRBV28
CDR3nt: TGTGCCAGCAGAAGACAGGGTGCGACCTACGAGCAGTACTTC
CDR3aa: CASRRQGATYEQYF

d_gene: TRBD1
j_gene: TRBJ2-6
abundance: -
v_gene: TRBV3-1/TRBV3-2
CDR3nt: TGTGCCAGCAGCCGTCGGACAGGGAACTCTGGGGCCAACGTCCTGACTTTC
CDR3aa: CASSRRTGNSGANVLTF

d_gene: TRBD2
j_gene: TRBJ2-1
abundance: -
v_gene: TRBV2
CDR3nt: TGTGCCAGCACTAGCGGGGGTCCTCAGGAGCAGTTCTTC
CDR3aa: CASTSGGPQEQFF

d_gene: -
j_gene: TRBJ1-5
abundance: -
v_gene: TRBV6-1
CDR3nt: TGTGCCAGCAGTGAGCGTTCTCAGCCCCAGCATTTT
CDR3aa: CASSERSQPQHF

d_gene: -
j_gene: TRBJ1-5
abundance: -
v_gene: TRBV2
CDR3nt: TGTGCCAGCAACCGCGACAGGAACAATCAGCCCCAGCATTTT
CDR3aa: CASNRDRNNQPQHF

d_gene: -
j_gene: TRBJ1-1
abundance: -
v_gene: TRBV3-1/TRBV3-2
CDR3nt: TGTGCCAGCAGCCAAGTACGGGGAAGTGAAGCTTTCTTT
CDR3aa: CASSQVRGSEAFF

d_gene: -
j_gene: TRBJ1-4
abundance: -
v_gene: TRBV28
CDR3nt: TGTGCCAGCAGCCCGGGCGGGGGGAACAATGAAAAACTGTTTTTT
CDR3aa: CASSPGGGNNEKLFF

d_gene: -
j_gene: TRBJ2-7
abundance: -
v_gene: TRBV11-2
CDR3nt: TGTGCCAGCAGCTGGGGGCAGACCTCCTACGAGCAGTACTTC
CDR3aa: CASSWGQTSYEQYF

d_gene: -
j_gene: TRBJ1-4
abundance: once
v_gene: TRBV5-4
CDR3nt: TGTGCCAGCAGCATCGCAACTAATGAAAAACTGTTTTTT
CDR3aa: CASSIATNEKLFF

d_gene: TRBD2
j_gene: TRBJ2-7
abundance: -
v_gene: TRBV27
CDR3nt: TGTGCCAGCAGTTTATCACGTGGTAGCGGGAGTTACGAGCAGTACTTC
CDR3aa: CASSLSRGSGSYEQYF

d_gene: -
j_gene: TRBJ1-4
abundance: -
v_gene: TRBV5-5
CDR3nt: TGTGCCAGCAGCTTGAATCCCACTAGCATTGAAAAACTGTTTTTT
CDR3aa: CASSLNPTSIEKLFF

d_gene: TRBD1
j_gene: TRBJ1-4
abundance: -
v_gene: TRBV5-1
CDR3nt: TGCGCCAGCAGCCGGGACAGGGGGCGCAGTGAAAAACTGTTTTTT
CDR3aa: CASSRDRGRSEKLFF

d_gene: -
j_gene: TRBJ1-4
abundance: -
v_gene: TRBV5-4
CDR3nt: TGTGCCAGCAGCCCTGGGGCGCGCGGGATAGCTAATGAAAAACTGTTTTTT
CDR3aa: CASSPGARGIANEKLFF

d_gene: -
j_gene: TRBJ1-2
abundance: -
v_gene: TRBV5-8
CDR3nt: TGTGCCAGCAGCTTGCTCGGGATCCGTACGCCTGGCTACACCTTC
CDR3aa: CASSLLGIRTPGYTF

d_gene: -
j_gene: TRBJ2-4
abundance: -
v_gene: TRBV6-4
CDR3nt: TGTGCCAGCAGTGACTCGATGTCTGCCGGGGCCAAAAACATTCAGTACTTC
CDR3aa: CASSDSMSAGAKNIQYF

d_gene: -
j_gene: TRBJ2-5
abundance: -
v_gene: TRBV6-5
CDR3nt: TGTGCCAGCAGTTACCTCGACCGGGGAACCCAGTACTTC
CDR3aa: CASSYLDRGTQYF

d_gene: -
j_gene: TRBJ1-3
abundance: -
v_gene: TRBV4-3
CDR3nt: TGCGCCAGCAGCCAAGATTTACCAGGGGCCTCCTCTGGAAACACCATATATTTT
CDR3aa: CASSQDLPGASSGNTIYF

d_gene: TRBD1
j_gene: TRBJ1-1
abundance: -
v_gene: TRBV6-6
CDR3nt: TGTGCCAGCAGTTACTCGACTCTGGCAGGGGGCACTGAAGCTTTCTTT
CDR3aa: CASSYSTLAGGTEAFF

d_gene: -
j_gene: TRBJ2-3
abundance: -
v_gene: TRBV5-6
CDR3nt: TGTGCCAGCAGCTTGGGTGGTGGACGATCATCAGGGACAGATACGCAGTATTTT
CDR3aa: CASSLGGGRSSGTDTQYF

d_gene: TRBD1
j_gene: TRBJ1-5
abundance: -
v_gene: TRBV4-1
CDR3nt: TGCGCCAGCAGCCAAGAGACAGGGGCCCTAAATCAGCCCCAGCATTTT
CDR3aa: CASSQETGALNQPQHF

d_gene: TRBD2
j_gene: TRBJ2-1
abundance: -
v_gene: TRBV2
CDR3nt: TGTGCCAGCAGGAATCCTAGCGGGAGGGTATACAATGAGCAGTTCTTC
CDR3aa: CASRNPSGRVYNEQFF

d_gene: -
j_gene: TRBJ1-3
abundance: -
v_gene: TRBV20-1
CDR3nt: TGCAGTGCTAGTCGGGGTTTCCTCGGAAACACCATATATTTT
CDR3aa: CSASRGFLGNTIYF

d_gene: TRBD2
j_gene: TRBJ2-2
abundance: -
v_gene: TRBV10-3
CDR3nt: TGTGCCATAAAGGGAGGGGCGGTCGGGGAGCTGTTTTTT
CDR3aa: CAIKGGAVGELFF

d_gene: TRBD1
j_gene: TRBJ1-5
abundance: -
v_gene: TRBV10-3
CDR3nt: TGTGCCACCAAGCCGGGACAGGGGAATCAGCCCCAGCATTTT
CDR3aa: CATKPGQGNQPQHF

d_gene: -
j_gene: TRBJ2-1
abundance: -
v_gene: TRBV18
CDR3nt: TGTGCCAGCTCACCACTCGGGGGAGGAACCTACAATGAGCAGTTCTTC
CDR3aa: CASSPLGGGTYNEQFF

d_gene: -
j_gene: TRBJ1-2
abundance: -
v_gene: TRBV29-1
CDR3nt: TGCAGCGTGGCGGATCGAGGCCCCTATGGCTACACCTTC
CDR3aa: CSVADRGPYGYTF

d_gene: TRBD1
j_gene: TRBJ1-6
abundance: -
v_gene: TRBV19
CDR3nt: TGTGCCAGCCACATGGGACAGTATAATTCACCCCTCCACTTT
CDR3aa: CASHMGQYNSPLHF

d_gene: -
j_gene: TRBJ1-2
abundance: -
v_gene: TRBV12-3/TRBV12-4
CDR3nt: TGTGCCAGCAGTTTGGCAGTCTATGGCTACACCTTC
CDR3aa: CASSLAVYGYTF

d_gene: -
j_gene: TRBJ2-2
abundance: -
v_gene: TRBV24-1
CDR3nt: TGTGCCACCAGTGAAAGACAGAACGGGGAGCTGTTTTTT
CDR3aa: CATSERQNGELFF

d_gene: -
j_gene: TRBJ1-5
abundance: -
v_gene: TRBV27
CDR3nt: TGTGCCAGCAGTTTATCGCAGGTTAATGGCAATCAGCCCCAGCATTTT
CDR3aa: CASSLSQVNGNQPQHF

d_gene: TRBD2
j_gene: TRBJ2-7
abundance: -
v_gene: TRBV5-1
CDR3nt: TGCGCCAGCAGCTTAGGACTAGCGGGTTCCTACGAGCAGTACTTC
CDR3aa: CASSLGLAGSYEQYF

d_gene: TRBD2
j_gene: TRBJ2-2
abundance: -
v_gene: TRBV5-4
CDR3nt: TGTGCCAGCAGCCCAAGCGGGGGGGCTTTCCTGAACACCGGGGAGCTGTTTTTT
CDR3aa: CASSPSGGAFLNTGELFF

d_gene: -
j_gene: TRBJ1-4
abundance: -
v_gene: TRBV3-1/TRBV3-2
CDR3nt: TGTGCCAGCAGCCAAGAGCCAGGGGTTACCTTAACTAATGAAAAACTGTTTTTT
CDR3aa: CASSQEPGVTLTNEKLFF

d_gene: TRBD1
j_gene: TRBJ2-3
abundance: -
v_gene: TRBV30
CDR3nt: TGTGCCTGGACGCGGGACAGGCCCCGATCGCAGTATTTT
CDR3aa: CAWTRDRPRSQYF

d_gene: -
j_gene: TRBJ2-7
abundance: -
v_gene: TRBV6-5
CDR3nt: TGTGCCAGCAGGTTAGGACAGAATTACGAGCAGTACTTC
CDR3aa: CASRLGQNYEQYF

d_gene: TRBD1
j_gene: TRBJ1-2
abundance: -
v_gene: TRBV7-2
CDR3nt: TGTGCCAGCAGCTTAGTGGGGACAGGGGGACTCTATGGCTACACCTTC
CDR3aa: CASSLVGTGGLYGYTF

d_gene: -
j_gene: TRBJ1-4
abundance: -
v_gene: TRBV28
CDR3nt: TGTGCCAGCAGTTTAGAAAGACGGGTGTTTTTT
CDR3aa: CASSLERRVFF

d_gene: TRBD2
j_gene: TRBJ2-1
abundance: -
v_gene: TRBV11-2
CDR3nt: TGTGCCAGCAGCTTTTGGAGCGGGGGGCGCTCCTACAATGAGCAGTTCTTC
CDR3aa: CASSFWSGGRSYNEQFF

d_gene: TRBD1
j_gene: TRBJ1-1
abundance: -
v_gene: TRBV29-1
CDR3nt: TGCAGCGCTATGGGACAGGGCACTGAAGCTTTCTTT
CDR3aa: CSAMGQGTEAFF

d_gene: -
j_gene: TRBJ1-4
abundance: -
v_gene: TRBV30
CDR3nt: TGTGCCTGGAGTGGAGGGGGTAGCGAAAAACTGTTTTTT
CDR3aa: CAWSGGGSEKLFF

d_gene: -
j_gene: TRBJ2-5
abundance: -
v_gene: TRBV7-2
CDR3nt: TGTGCCAGCAGCTTAGGGGCGGGAAGGGAGACCCAGTACTTC
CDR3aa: CASSLGAGRETQYF

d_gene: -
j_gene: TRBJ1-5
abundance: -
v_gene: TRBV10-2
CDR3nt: TGCGCCAGCAGGGGGGCGGATCAGCCCCAGCATTTT
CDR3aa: CASRGADQPQHF